What follows are 31 T cell receptor beta chains derived from one specimen sequenced in a study of cytomegalovirus exposure and HLA in healthy donors. PCR employed 60 Vbeta and 13 Jbeta primers. Profiling relied on immunoSEQ multiplex PCR, and the TCRdb table lists in-frame clones only, not all of them. This sample yields about 230,000 clones, of which around four fifths are seen a single time; about 0.45% belongs to the top ten. The sample taken for sequencing was PBMCs. The receptors shown here come from a boy aged 5-17 years in good health and CMV-seronegative.

The CDR3 sequence is CASSTGQGYEQYF. The CDR3 DNA sequence: TGTGCCAGCTCAACAGGACAGGGCTACGAGCAGTACTTC. The genes are TRBV18 and TRBJ2-7; TRBD1 aligns across 8 bases. The CDR3 runs to 13 residues. Germline V gene sequence: CDR1 KGHSH, CDR2 LQKENI. Trimming removed 5 bases from V and 3 bases from J; junction bases left unmatched: 3.

The chain couples TRBV30 to TRBJ1-1; weak D call: TRBD1 (5 bases). CDR3 length: 14 residues. CDR1 is GTSNPN and CDR2 is SVGIG in the germline V gene (reference sequence). Trimming took 8 bases from V and 6 from J, leaving 22 bases between them. CDR3 DNA: TGTGCCGGTACTGGGGGGGGGAAAGGCGCTGAAGCTTTCTTT. It specifies CAGTGGGKGAEAFF.

V is TRBV29-1 and J is TRBJ1-1; 8 bases line up with TRBD1. V was clipped by 1 base and J by 5 bases; unmatched bases: 6. This CDR3 contains 14 residues. CDR1 is SQVTM and CDR2 is ANQGSEA in the germline V gene. The CDR3 is CSVEGRTGSTEAFF. CDR3 DNA: TGCAGCGTTGAAGGCCGGACAGGGAGTACTGAAGCTTTCTTT.

This clone was counted a few times. This chain uses TRBV5-4 with TRBJ1-1; the D gene is possibly TRBD1 (5 bases). This CDR3 region has 14 residues. CDR1 and CDR2 from the germline V gene are SGHNT and YYREEE (reference sequence). Trimming pared 4 bases from V and 1 base from J, leaving 11 bases between. The CDR3: CASSEVGANTEAFF. The CDR3 DNA follows: TGTGCCAGCAGCGAGGTAGGGGCGAACACTGAAGCTTTCTTT.

This clone has just a few counts. The chain has TRBV19 and TRBJ2-1, with unresolved D. Per the germline V gene, CDR1 is LNHDA and CDR2 is SQIVND (reference sequence). V gave up 1 base and J gave up 6 bases, with 13 bases separating them. The CDR3 runs 15 residues. This chain's CDR3 is CASSIAPFQRNEQFF. Here the CDR3 DNA reads TGTGCCAGTAGTATAGCCCCGTTCCAGCGCAATGAGCAGTTCTTC.

The V call is TRBV9, the J call TRBJ1-3; 7 nucleotides line up with TRBD1. There are 17 residues in the CDR3. Looked up from germline, CDR1 is SGDLS and CDR2 is YYNGEE. Germline trimming cut 1 base from V and 4 bases from J; bases unmatched to any gene: 11. In nucleotides, the CDR3 is TGTGCCAGCAGCGTAAGACAGGGTAATAGGCCCGGAAACACCATATATTTT. It yields the protein CASSVRQGNRPGNTIYF. Supplemented by reference TRBV9 and TRBJ1-3, the full variable domain reads DSGVTQTPKHLITATGQRVTLRCSPRSGDLSVYWYQQSLDQGLQFLIQYYNGEERAKGNILERFSAQQFPDLHSELNLSSLELGDSALYFCASSVRQGNRPGNTIYFGEGSWLTVV.

Here the CDR3 reads CASSSPSRRPLHF. The CDR3 DNA reads TGTGCCAGCAGTTCACCCTCGCGGAGGCCCCTCCACTTT. The genes are TRBV27 and TRBJ1-6, with D hard to call. V lost 4 bases, J lost 13 bases, and 14 bases lay in between. The CDR3 is made up of 13 amino acids. From germline, CDR1 is MNHEY and CDR2 SMNVEV (reference sequence).

This chain uses TRBV7-9 with TRBJ1-3, with 8 positions matching TRBD1. V shed 5 bases, J shed 2 bases, and the junction held 2 bases outside the gene matches. In germline, CDR1 is SEHNR, CDR2 FQNEAQ (reference sequence). The CDR3 loop spans 14 amino acids. The CDR3 protein is CASSTDRAGNTIYF. For the CDR3, the DNA is TGTGCCAGCAGCACGGACAGGGCTGGAAACACCATATATTTT.

The V call is TRBV29-1, the J call TRBJ2-1; TRBD2 matches 15 bases. Germline lookup yields CDR1 SQVTM and CDR2 ANQGSEA. V lost 4 bases to trimming and J lost 0 bases; unmatched junction nucleotides: 4. The CDR3 contains 17 residues. The CDR3 DNA reads TGCAGCGTTGGGGGACTAGCGGGAGGTCCCTCCTACAATGAGCAGTTCTTC. It encodes CSVGGLAGGPSYNEQFF.

The gene calls are TRBV5-8 and TRBJ2-2, with a weak D call TRBD2 (5 bases). The CDR3 sequence is 16 residues long. Germline values: CDR1 SGHTS, CDR2 YDEGEE. Trimming stripped 0 bases from V and 1 base from J, with 10 bases between. The CDR3 region has the DNA TGTGCCAGCAGCTTGGTCCCAGAGGGGAACACCGGGGAGCTGTTTTTT. As protein: CASSLVPEGNTGELFF. Together with reference TRBV5-8 and TRBJ2-2, the CDR3 gives the full variable domain: EAGVTQSPTHLIKTRGQQATLRCSPISGHTSVYWYQQALGLGLQFLLWYDEGEERNRGNFPPRFSGRQFPNYSSELNVNALELEDSALYLCASSLVPEGNTGELFFGEGSRLTVL.

The chain combines TRBV9 with TRBJ2-5; 7 nucleotides agree with TRBD1. CDR3 length equals 15 residues. V was clipped by 3 bases and J by 5 bases; unmatched bases: 10. The germline CDR1 and CDR2 sequences are SGDLS and YYNGEE. The CDR3 loop reads CASSEQQGSVETQYF. The CDR3 coding sequence is TGTGCCAGCAGCGAACAACAGGGGTCGGTGGAGACCCAGTACTTC.

This clone was detected only a few times. The chain couples TRBV10-3 to TRBJ1-2; possible D gene TRBD1, 5 bases. This CDR3 is built from 17 residues. The V end lost 2 bases, the J end lost 0 bases, and 16 bases lay between the germline ends. CDR1 ENHRY and CDR2 SYGVKD come from the germline V gene. This chain's CDR3 is CAISETTGVSANYGYTF. The CDR3 DNA follows: TGTGCCATCAGTGAGACCACGGGGGTTTCGGCTAACTATGGCTACACCTTC.

V is TRBV6-1 and J is TRBJ1-2, with 7 bases matching TRBD1. Trimming cost V 11 bases and J 5 bases; bases outside gene matches: 11. Germline V gives CDR1 MNHNS, CDR2 SASEGT. The CDR3 spans 13 residues. Here the CDR3 reads CAGSRDRGYGYTF. The CDR3 DNA follows: TGTGCCGGTTCCCGGGACAGAGGATATGGCTACACCTTC.

This clone has just a few counts. The V call is TRBV18, the J call TRBJ2-6; 9 nucleotides agree with TRBD2. CDR1 and CDR2 (germline): KGHSH, LQKENI. This CDR3 has 19 amino acids. The J segment lost 2 bases and the V segment lost 0 bases, leaving 8 bases of the junction unmatched. The CDR3 reads CASSPPVGGRGTGANVLTF. The CDR3 DNA sequence: TGTGCCAGCTCACCACCGGTCGGCGGGAGGGGCACTGGGGCCAACGTCCTGACTTTC.

This chain joins TRBV6-6 and TRBJ2-7; tentatively, D is TRBD2 (5 bases). Germline CDR1 is MNHNY and CDR2 is SVGAGI (reference sequence). This CDR3 is built from 12 residues. The V end lost 8 bases, the J end lost 0 bases, and 8 bases lay between the germline ends. The CDR3, as DNA: TGTGCCAGCTCCGGGGACTCCTACGAGCAGTACTTC. Its protein product is CASSGDSYEQYF.

The chain joins TRBV5-1 to TRBJ2-7, with TRBD1 matching 9 bases. CDR1 and CDR2 from the germline V gene are SGHRS and YFSETQ. The CDR3 sequence is 14 residues long. V trimming: 4 bases; J trimming: 6 bases; junction bases outside the gene matches: 8. CDR3 residues: CASSDLTGGGEQYF. Written as DNA, the CDR3 is TGCGCCAGCAGCGATCTGACAGGGGGAGGCGAGCAGTACTTC. Filled out from reference TRBV5-1 and TRBJ2-7, the complete variable domain reads KAGVTQTPRYLIKTRGQQVTLSCSPISGHRSVSWYQQTPGQGLQFLFEYFSETQRNKGNFPGRFSGRQFSNSRSEMNVSTLELGDSALYLCASSDLTGGGEQYFGPGTRLTVT.

This clone occurred once. The chain couples TRBV5-4 to TRBJ2-7; D possibly corresponds to TRBD2 (7 bases). V lost 1 base to trimming and J lost 2 bases, with 10 bases between them. CDR3 size: 14 residues. In germline, CDR1 is SGHNT, CDR2 YYREEE (reference sequence). The CDR3 nucleotides read TGTGCCAGCAGCTTGACGGGGGGCCCCTACGAGCAGTACTTC. It yields the protein CASSLTGGPYEQYF. Full variable domain (missing parts from reference TRBV5-4 and TRBJ2-7): ETGVTQSPTHLIKTRGQQVTLRCSSQSGHNTVSWYQQALGQGPQFIFQYYREEENGRGNFPPRFSGLQFPNYSSELNVNALELDDSALYLCASSLTGGPYEQYFGPGTRLTVT.

The chain has TRBV30 and TRBJ2-7; tentative D call: TRBD2 (6 bases). V was trimmed by 2 bases and J by 1 base, leaving 12 bases between them. Germline V gives CDR1 GTSNPN, CDR2 SVGIG (reference sequence). The CDR3 has 14 amino acids. CDR3 sequence reads: CAWSFTGGSYEQYF. CDR3 sequence (DNA): TGTGCCTGGAGTTTTACCGGGGGATCCTACGAGCAGTACTTC.

This clone occurred a few times. The rearrangement links TRBV5-1 to TRBJ2-5, with 11 bases identical to TRBD2. V dropped 0 bases and J dropped 3; count of bases not matched to a gene: 4. Per the germline V gene, CDR1 is SGHRS and CDR2 is YFSETQ. This CDR3 has 16 residues. The CDR3 protein is CASSLVASGGKETQYF. Here the CDR3 DNA reads TGCGCCAGCAGCTTGGTGGCTAGCGGGGGGAAAGAGACCCAGTACTTC. Combining the CDR3 with reference TRBV5-1 and TRBJ2-5 gives the whole variable domain KAGVTQTPRYLIKTRGQQVTLSCSPISGHRSVSWYQQTPGQGLQFLFEYFSETQRNKGNFPGRFSGRQFSNSRSEMNVSTLELGDSALYLCASSLVASGGKETQYFGPGTRLLVL.

The chain employs TRBV6-5 and TRBJ2-2; tentative D call: TRBD2 (5 bases). Trimming removed 5 bases from V and 5 bases from J, with 6 bases in between. The CDR3 loop spans 12 amino acids. Germline V lookup: CDR1 MNHEY, CDR2 SVGAGI. This CDR3 is CASSRGTGELFF. CDR3 nucleotide sequence: TGTGCCAGCAGTCGAGGGACCGGGGAGCTGTTTTTT.

This clone was seen a single time. The chain has TRBV10-2 and TRBJ1-1; D possibly corresponds to TRBD1 (5 bases). The germline V gene encodes CDR1 WSHSY and CDR2 SAAADI. Trimming left V 4 bases short and J 4 bases short, with 19 bases between. CDR3 length: 16 residues. For the CDR3, the DNA is TGCGCCAGCAGTGCTTCAGGGCTCCCACTCGGCACTGAAGCTTTCTTT. It is translated as CASSASGLPLGTEAFF.

This chain links TRBV11-3 with TRBJ2-1; D gene ambiguous. CDR1 SGHNT and CDR2 YENEEA come from the germline V gene. V was shortened by 3 bases and J by 5 bases, with 11 bases between the two germline ends. The CDR3 has 14 residues. CDR3 region: CASSFQAINNEQFF. As DNA, the CDR3 is TGTGCCAGCAGCTTCCAGGCCATCAACAATGAGCAGTTCTTC.

The CDR3 nucleotides read TGTGCCAGCAGTCCGACAGGGGTTAGGGAAAAACTGTTTTTT. It encodes CASSPTGVREKLFF. The rearrangement uses TRBV28 and TRBJ1-4, with 8 bases fitting TRBD1. Germline loops: CDR1 MDHEN, CDR2 SYDVKM. The J segment lost 8 bases and the V segment lost 5 bases, leaving 7 bases of the junction unmatched. There are 14 residues in the CDR3.

This chain uses TRBV19 with TRBJ1-5, with 7 nucleotides matching TRBD1. V lost 6 bases, J lost 9 bases, and 5 bases stayed unmatched. The germline V gene has CDR1 LNHDA and CDR2 SQIVND (reference sequence). The CDR3 has 12 amino acids. CDR3: CASSPTGAPQHF. In DNA form, the CDR3 reads TGTGCCAGTAGCCCCACAGGGGCGCCCCAGCATTTT.

The chain recombines TRBV5-6 with TRBJ2-1; 8 bases align to TRBD1. This CDR3 spans 13 amino acids. CDR1 is SGHDT and CDR2 is YYEEEE in the germline V gene. After removal of 3 bases from V and 14 bases from J, the junction contained 10 bases not matched to a gene. CDR3 loop: CASSSPRGQVEFF. CDR3 DNA sequence: TGTGCCAGCAGCTCCCCCAGGGGGCAGGTAGAGTTCTTC.

The chain uses TRBV13 and TRBJ2-7; D may be TRBD2 (5 bases). Germline CDR1 is PRHDT and CDR2 is FYEKMQ (reference sequence). This CDR3 is 16 amino acids long. Trimming left V 0 bases short and J 10 bases short, with 22 bases between. The CDR3, as DNA: TGTGCCAGCAGCTTAGGTCTCTTCAATGATCGGGGATGTCAGTACTTC. Its protein is CASSLGLFNDRGCQYF.

Only a few counts were recorded for this clone. This chain links TRBV30 with TRBJ1-1; D gene uncertain. CDR1 and CDR2 from the germline V gene are GTSNPN and SVGIG (reference sequence). This CDR3 is 15 amino acids long. V dropped 2 bases and J dropped 5 bases, with 18 bases sitting between them. CDR3 sequence: CAWSPPSPRGTEAFF. The CDR3, as DNA: TGTGCCTGGAGTCCCCCGTCCCCCCGCGGAACTGAAGCTTTCTTT.

The rearrangement links TRBV30 to TRBJ2-7; TRBD1 matches 10 bases. Germline V gene sequence: CDR1 GTSNPN, CDR2 SVGIG (reference sequence). This CDR3 is 13 amino acids long. With V trimmed by 5 bases and J by 6 bases, 7 bases remained unmatched. CDR3 nucleotides: TGTGCCTGGGATCGGACAGGGGGGTTCGAGCAGTACTTC. Translated, it gives CAWDRTGGFEQYF.

This chain connects TRBV4-2 to TRBJ2-3; 7 bases map to TRBD2. This CDR3 is 17 amino acids long. Germline loops: CDR1 LGHNA, CDR2 YNFKEQ. V trimming: 4 bases; J trimming: 0 bases; junction bases outside the gene matches: 10. CDR3 bases: TGTGCCAGCAGCCCACGGATAGCGGGCTTCAGCACAGATACGCAGTATTTT. Amino acid sequence: CASSPRIAGFSTDTQYF.

This clone was observed a few times. This chain uses TRBV7-9 with TRBJ2-5; 7 bases line up with TRBD1. Unmatched junction bases numbered 2, after V lost 5 bases and J lost 5 bases. Germline CDR1 reads SEHNR; CDR2 reads FQNEAQ (reference sequence). This CDR3 contains 12 residues. The CDR3 bases are TGTGCCAGCAGCCCACAGGGGGAGACCCAGTACTTC. Its translation is CASSPQGETQYF.

The chain couples TRBV4-1 to TRBJ1-4; TRBD1 aligns across 7 bases. V was clipped by 6 bases and J by 8 bases; unmatched bases: 12. The germline V gene encodes CDR1 MGHRA and CDR2 YSYEKL. The CDR3 has 15 amino acids. The CDR3 nucleotides are TGCGCCAGCAGAAGTAGTGGGACAGTTCGGGAAAAACTGTTTTTT. It is translated as CASRSSGTVREKLFF.